The clone carrying this T cell receptor (beta chain) occurred once. The antigen remains unidentified. V lost 4 bases and J 9 bases, leaving 12 bases between the germline ends. Germline V gives CDR1 LGHDT, CDR2 YNNKEL (reference sequence). The CDR3 runs to 12 residues. The data are from a study of early T cells in non-severe SARS-CoV-2 infection. Study at large: Sequencing was performed on bulk RNA from unsorted whole blood, leaving chains unpaired.

Researchers attached unique molecular identifiers to individual cDNA molecules. MiXCR, applied by TCRdb to the 5' RACE reads, yields one record per CDR3 protein. The sample records tens of thousands of distinct CDR3 sequences, about 9.4% being singletons. Findings of the study overall: VDJdb matches were skewed toward anti-spike CD8 T cell responses.

The sequencing used whole blood, collected at baseline. The TCR comes from an adult who was a healthcare worker with PCR-confirmed SARS-CoV-2 infection or an uninfected control (not recorded which). The chain couples TRBV3-1 to TRBJ1-1; D possibly corresponds to TRBD1 (6 bases). CDR3 sequence reads: CASSPVDSQAFF. In DNA form, the CDR3 reads TGTGCCAGCAGCCCTGTGGACAGCCAAGCTTTCTTT.